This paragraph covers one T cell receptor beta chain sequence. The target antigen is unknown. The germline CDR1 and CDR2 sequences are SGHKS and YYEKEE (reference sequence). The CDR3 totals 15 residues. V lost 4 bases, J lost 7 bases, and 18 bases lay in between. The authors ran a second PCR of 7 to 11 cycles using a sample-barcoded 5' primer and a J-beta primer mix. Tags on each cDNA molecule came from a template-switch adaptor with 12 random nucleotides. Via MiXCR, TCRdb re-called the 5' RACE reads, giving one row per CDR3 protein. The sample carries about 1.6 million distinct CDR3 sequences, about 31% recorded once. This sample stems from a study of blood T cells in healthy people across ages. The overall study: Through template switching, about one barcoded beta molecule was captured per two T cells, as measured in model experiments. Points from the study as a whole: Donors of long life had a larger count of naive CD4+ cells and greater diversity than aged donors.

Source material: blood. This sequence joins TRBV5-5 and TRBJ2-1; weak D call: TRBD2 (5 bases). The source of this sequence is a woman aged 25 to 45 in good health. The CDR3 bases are TGTGCCAGCAGCAAACCGGGTTCATCGGGGAATGAGCAGTTCTTC. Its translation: CASSKPGSSGNEQFF.